This T cell receptor (beta chain) was captured by sequencing in a study of T cells in Graves' hyperthyroidism and ophthalmopathy. Amplification yielded TCR beta CDR3 regions, with RNA transcripts as the source. During a first-round RT-PCR of the TCR CDR3, the HTBI primer set was used. Using its own MiXCR run on the multiplex PCR reads, TCRdb lists one record per CDR3 protein. Here the sample spans some 380,000 distinct CDR3 sequences, roughly 14% being singletons. This blood was taken when hyperthyroidism was first diagnosed, before any ophthalmopathy symptoms existed. The PBMCs studied were ones that came from about 9.9 ml fresh peripheral blood. The CDR3 has 15 residues. Trimming stripped 6 bases from V and 8 bases from J, with 17 bases between. Ten or more counts support this clonotype.

The TCR sequence derives from a man younger than 40 with Graves' hyperthyroidism that later progressed to Graves' ophthalmopathy. The chain combines TRBV12-3 or TRBV12-4 with TRBJ1-6; D possibly corresponds to TRBD1 (5 bases). The sample comprised blood. CDR3 sequence: CASRTTGTSDSPLHF. The CDR3, as DNA: TGTGCCAGCAGAACGACCGGGACCTCGGATTCACCCCTCCACTTT.